This T cell receptor (beta chain) was observed in a study of blood T cell repertoires in COVID-19. Libraries were prepared by immunoSEQ multiplex PCR; TCRdb keeps only in-frame clonotypes and omits some of them. The table shows about 250,000 clones, with 70% to 90% occurring only once. Researchers sorted participants into cohorts using their self-reported clinical history. The V segment lost 5 bases and the J segment 5 bases; nucleotides outside the gene matches: 7. The CDR3 length is 15 residues. CDR1 is PRHDT and CDR2 is FYEKMQ in the germline V gene (reference sequence). This chain connects TRBV13 to TRBJ1-1; 11 bases line up with TRBD1. The specimen was PBMCs or T cells enriched from blood (not recorded which). This TCR derives from a woman between 50 and 59 years old who had been exposed to COVID-19. In DNA form, the CDR3 reads TGTGCCAGCAGCGCCCGGGGACAGGGGGGGACTGAAGCTTTCTTT. It is translated as CASSARGQGGTEAFF.